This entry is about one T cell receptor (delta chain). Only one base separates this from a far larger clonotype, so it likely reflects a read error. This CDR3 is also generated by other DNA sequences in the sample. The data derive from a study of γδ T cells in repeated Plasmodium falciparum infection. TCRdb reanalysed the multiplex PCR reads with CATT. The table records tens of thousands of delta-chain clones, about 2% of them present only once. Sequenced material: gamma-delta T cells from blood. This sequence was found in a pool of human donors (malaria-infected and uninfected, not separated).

CDR3 residues: CACDPLGLGDENLYTDKLIF. The CDR3 bases are TGTGCCTGCGACCCTCTAGGTCTGGGGGATGAGAACCTATACACCGATAAACTCATCTTT. This chain connects TRDV2 to TRDJ1; 9 bases map to TRDD3. In the absence of a J gene in TCRdb, the DNA was matched to germline to assign it here. J gave up 0 bases and V 7 bases, and 23 bases lay outside the gene matches. This CDR3 is built from 20 residues. Germline values: CDR1 GEAIGNYY, CDR2 EKD.